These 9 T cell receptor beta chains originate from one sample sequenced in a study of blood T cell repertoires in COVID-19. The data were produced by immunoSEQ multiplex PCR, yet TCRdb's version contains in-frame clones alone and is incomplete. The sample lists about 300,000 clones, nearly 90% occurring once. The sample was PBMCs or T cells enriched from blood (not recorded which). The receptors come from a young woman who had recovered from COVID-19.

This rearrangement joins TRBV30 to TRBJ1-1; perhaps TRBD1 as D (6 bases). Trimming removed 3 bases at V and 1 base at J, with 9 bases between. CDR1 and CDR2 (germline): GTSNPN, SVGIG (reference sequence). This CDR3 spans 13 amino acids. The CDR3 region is CAWRQQGNTEAFF. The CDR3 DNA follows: TGTGCCTGGAGACAACAGGGGAACACTGAAGCTTTCTTT.

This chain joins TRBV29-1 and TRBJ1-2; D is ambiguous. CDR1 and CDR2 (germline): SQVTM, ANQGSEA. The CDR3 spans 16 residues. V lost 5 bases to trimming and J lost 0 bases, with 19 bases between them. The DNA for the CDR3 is TGCAGCGTTACCGGCCTACCCGAGGATGCTAACTATGGCTACACCTTC. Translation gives CSVTGLPEDANYGYTF.

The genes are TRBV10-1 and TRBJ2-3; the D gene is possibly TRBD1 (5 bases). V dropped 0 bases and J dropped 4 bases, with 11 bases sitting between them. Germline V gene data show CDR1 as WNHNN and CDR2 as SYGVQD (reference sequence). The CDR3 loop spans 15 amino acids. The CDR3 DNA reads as TGCGCCAGCAGTGAGTCAGGGGCGAGCCCAGATACGCAGTATTTT. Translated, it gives CASSESGASPDTQYF.

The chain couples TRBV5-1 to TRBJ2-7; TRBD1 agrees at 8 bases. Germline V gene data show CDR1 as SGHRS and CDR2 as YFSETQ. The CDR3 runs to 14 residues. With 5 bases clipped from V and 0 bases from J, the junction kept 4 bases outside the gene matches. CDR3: CASRSGTGSYEQYF. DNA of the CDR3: TGCGCCAGCAGGTCCGGGACAGGCTCCTACGAGCAGTACTTC.

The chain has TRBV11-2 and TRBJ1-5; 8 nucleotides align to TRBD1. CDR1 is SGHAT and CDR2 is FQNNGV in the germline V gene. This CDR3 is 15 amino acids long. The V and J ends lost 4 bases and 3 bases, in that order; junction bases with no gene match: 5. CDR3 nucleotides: TGTGCCAGCAGCTGGGGACAGGCAGCCAATCAGCCCCAGCATTTT. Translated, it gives CASSWGQAANQPQHF.

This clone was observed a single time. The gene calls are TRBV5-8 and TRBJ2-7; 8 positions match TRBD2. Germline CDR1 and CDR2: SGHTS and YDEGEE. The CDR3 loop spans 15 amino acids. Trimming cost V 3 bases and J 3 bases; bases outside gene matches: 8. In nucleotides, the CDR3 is TGTGCCAGCAGCTCGGGGGGGAGTTACCTCTACGAGCAGTACTTC. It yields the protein CASSSGGSYLYEQYF.

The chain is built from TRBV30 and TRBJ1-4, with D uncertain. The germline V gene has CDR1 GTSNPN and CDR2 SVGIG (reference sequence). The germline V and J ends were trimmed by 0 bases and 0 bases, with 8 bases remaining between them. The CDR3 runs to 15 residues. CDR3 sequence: CAWSVSSATNEKLFF. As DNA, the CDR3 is TGTGCCTGGAGTGTATCATCAGCAACTAATGAAAAACTGTTTTTT.

This CDR3 reads CASSLGDRPYYEQYF. The CDR3 coding sequence is TGTGCCAGCAGTTTAGGGGACAGACCATACTACGAGCAGTACTTC. The chain carries TRBV27 and TRBJ2-7, with 7 bases aligning to TRBD1. The CDR3 runs 15 residues. J was trimmed by 3 bases and V by 2 bases; bases with no gene match: 7. Germline V gene lookup returns CDR1 MNHEY and CDR2 SMNVEV (reference sequence).

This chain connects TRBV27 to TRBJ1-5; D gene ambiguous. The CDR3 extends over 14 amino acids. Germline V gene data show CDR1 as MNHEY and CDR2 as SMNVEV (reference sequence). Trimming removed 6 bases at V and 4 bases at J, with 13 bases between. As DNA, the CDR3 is TGTGCCAGCAGCCCCCGGATCGGGAATCAGCCCCAGCATTTT. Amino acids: CASSPRIGNQPQHF.